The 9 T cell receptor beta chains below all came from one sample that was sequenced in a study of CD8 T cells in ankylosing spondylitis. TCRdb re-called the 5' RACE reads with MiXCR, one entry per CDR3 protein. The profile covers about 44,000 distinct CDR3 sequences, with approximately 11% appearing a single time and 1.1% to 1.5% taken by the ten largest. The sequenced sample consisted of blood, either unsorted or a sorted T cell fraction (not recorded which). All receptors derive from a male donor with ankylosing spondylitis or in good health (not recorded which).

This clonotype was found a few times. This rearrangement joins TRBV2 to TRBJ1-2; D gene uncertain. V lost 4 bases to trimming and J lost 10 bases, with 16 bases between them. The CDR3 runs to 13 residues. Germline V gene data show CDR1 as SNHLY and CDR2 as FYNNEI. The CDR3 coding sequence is TGTGCCAGCAGTGTGATCAGTACTGAAGACTACACCTTC. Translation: CASSVISTEDYTF.

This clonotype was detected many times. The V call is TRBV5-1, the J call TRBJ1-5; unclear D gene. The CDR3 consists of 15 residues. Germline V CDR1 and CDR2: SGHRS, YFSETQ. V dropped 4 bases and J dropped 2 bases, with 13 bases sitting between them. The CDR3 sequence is CASSVDGMGNQPQHF. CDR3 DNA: TGCGCCAGCAGCGTTGACGGGATGGGCAATCAGCCCCAGCATTTT.

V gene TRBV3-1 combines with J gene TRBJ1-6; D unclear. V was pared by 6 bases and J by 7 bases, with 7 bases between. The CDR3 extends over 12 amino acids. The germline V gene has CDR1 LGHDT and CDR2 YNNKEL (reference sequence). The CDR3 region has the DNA TGTGCCAGCAGAAATACAAATTCACCCCTCCACTTT. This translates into CASRNTNSPLHF.

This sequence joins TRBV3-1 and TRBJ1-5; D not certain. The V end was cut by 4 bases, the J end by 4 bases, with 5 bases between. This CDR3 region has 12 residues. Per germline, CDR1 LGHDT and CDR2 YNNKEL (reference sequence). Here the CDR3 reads CASSRGNQPQHF. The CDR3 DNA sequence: TGTGCCAGCAGCCGCGGTAATCAGCCCCAGCATTTT.

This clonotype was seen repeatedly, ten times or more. CDR3 bases: TGTGCCAGCAGCTTAAGCGGGGGAGTCGGCTACGAGCAGTACTTC. This sequence encodes CASSLSGGVGYEQYF. The genes are TRBV7-6 and TRBJ2-7, with 8 bases lining up with TRBD2. The CDR3 is 15 amino acids. The junction had 6 bases not matched to a gene; V was cut back by 2 bases and J by 3 bases. Germline assignment: CDR1 SGHVS and CDR2 FNYEAQ. The entire variable domain, with the rest obtained from reference TRBV7-6 and TRBJ2-7, is as follows: GAGVSQSPRYKVTKRGQDVALRCDPISGHVSLYWYRQALGQGPEFLTYFNYEAQQDKSGLPNDRFSAERPEGSISTLTIQRTEQRDSAMYRCASSLSGGVGYEQYFGPGTRLTVT.

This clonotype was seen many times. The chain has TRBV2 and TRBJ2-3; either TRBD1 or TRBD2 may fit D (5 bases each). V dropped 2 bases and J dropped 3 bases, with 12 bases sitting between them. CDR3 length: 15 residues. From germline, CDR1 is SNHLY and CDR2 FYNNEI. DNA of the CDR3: TGTGCCAGCAGTGAACTGGGGGTCGCGACAGATACGCAGTATTTT. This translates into CASSELGVATDTQYF.

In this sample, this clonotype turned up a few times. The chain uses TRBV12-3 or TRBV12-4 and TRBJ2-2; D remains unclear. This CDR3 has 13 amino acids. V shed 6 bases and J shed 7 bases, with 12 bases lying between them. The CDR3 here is CASSPTGLGELFF. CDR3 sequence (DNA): TGTGCCAGCAGCCCCACGGGTCTCGGGGAGCTGTTTTTT.

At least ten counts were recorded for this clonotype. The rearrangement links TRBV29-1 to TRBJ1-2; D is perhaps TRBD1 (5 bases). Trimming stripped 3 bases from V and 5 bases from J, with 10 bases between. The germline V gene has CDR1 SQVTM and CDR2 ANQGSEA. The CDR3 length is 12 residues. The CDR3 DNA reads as TGCAGCGTTGAGGGAGGGGTATATGGCTACACCTTC. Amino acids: CSVEGGVYGYTF.

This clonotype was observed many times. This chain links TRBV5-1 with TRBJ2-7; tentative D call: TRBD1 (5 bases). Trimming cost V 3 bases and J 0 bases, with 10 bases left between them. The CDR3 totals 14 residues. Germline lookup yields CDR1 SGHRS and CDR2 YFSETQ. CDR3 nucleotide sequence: TGCGCCAGCAGCTCCCAGGGAAGCTCCTACGAGCAGTACTTC. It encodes CASSSQGSSYEQYF.